This passage covers 24 T cell receptor beta chains from one sample sequenced in a study of human T cells and chemical hapten exposure. TCRdb fed the RACE reads into MiXCR, producing one record per CDR3 protein. Of about 300,000 distinct CDR3 sequences listed, about 5.4% are singletons. Time point reported: pre-sensitization, week 0. Specified treatment: therapeutic diphenylcyclopropenone sensitization with weekly scalp DPC. The material sequenced was whole blood, taken in connection with sensitization to the hapten diphenylcyclopropenone (DPC). These receptor sequences come from a woman aged 18 to 35 with alopecia areata. Some clones in this sample may be carry-over from other donors' samples.

This clonotype was counted ten times or more. The J gene is TRBJ1-1, the V gene TRBV4-1; D remains ambiguous. Per the germline V gene, CDR1 is MGHRA and CDR2 is YSYEKL. This CDR3 spans 17 amino acids. The V and J ends lost 0 bases and 2 bases respectively, with 16 bases between them. The CDR3 loop reads CASSQDFMILTNTEAFF. CDR3 in DNA: TGCGCCAGCAGCCAAGATTTCATGATTTTGACCAACACTGAAGCTTTCTTT.

This clonotype was found many times. The chain has TRBV4-2 and TRBJ1-2; D is unresolved. Trimming pared 0 bases from V and 5 bases from J, leaving 16 bases between. The length of the CDR3 is 16 residues. Germline-derived CDR1 and CDR2 are LGHNA and YNFKEQ. The CDR3 nucleotides read TGTGCCAGCAGCCAAGATCCAGCAGTAGTCAAGTATGGCTACACCTTC. Translating gives CASSQDPAVVKYGYTF.

The genes are TRBV18 and TRBJ2-5; D call uncertain. Per the germline V gene, CDR1 is KGHSH and CDR2 is LQKENI. V lost 1 base to trimming and J lost 2 bases, with 8 bases between them. The CDR3 sequence is 14 residues long. The CDR3 DNA reads as TGTGCCAGCTCACCACGCGTACTTCAAGAGACCCAGTACTTC. Its translation is CASSPRVLQETQYF.

This clonotype was seen ten or more times. The J gene is TRBJ2-7, the V gene TRBV5-6; possibly TRBD2 for D (6 bases). V lost 6 bases, J lost 2 bases, and 18 bases lay in between. The CDR3 consists of 15 residues. The germline V gene encodes CDR1 SGHDT and CDR2 YYEEEE. The CDR3 protein is CASNGGRRATYEQYF. The CDR3 DNA sequence: TGTGCCAGCAACGGAGGGAGGAGGGCTACCTACGAGCAGTACTTC.

This clonotype was counted between two and nine times. The J gene is TRBJ2-5, the V gene TRBV6-6; possible D gene TRBD1, 6 bases. Germline assignment: CDR1 MNHNY and CDR2 SVGAGI (reference sequence). The germline V and J ends were trimmed by 6 bases and 5 bases, with 13 bases remaining between them. This CDR3 contains 13 residues. The CDR3 is CASRLQGGETQYF. In DNA, the CDR3 is TGTGCCAGCAGGCTACAGGGTGGGGAGACCCAGTACTTC.

As to this clonotype: A much larger clone sits a single nucleotide away, making a read error possible. The rearrangement joins TRBV9 to TRBJ2-3; D call uncertain. The CDR3 contains 13 residues. The V gene's germline CDR1 is SGDLS and CDR2 YYNGEE. This chain's CDR3 is CASSVAGTDMQYF. The CDR3 bases are TGTGCCAGCAGCGTAGCCGGCACAGATATGCAGTATTTT.

This clonotype appeared many times. The chain couples TRBV12-3 or TRBV12-4 to TRBJ2-4; 7 bases are shared with TRBD1. Trimming took 1 base from V and 0 from J; bases not matched to a gene: 18. The CDR3 has 21 residues. As DNA, the CDR3 is TGTGCCAGCAGTTTAGTGGTCTGGACAGGCCCAATAGGGGCAGCCAAAAACATTCAGTACTTC. Amino acids: CASSLVVWTGPIGAAKNIQYF.

This clonotype was seen at least ten times. The rearrangement links TRBV3-1 to TRBJ2-5, with 10 bases that match TRBD2. V trimming: 1 base; J trimming: 0 bases; junction bases outside the gene matches: 5. This CDR3 is 17 amino acids long. Germline V gene sequence: CDR1 LGHDT, CDR2 YNNKEL (reference sequence). CDR3 in DNA: TGTGCCAGCAGCCAAGGAGGACTAGCGGAGTACCAAGAGACCCAGTACTTC. Translating it yields CASSQGGLAEYQETQYF.

This clonotype was seen only a few times. This chain connects TRBV28 to TRBJ1-5; D perhaps matches TRBD1 (5 bases). Trimming shortened V by 2 bases and J by 4 bases, and 9 bases separated the two germline ends. The CDR3 is 14 residues long. Germline V gene sequence: CDR1 MDHEN, CDR2 SYDVKM. In DNA form, the CDR3 reads TGTGCCAGCAGTTTAGTGGCAGGGAATCAGCCCCAGCATTTT. Amino acid sequence: CASSLVAGNQPQHF.

This clonotype was seen many times. The chain carries TRBV6-5 and TRBJ2-6, with a possible D match to TRBD1 (5 bases). In germline, CDR1 is MNHEY, CDR2 SVGAGI. CDR3 size: 19 residues. The germline V and J ends were trimmed by 0 bases and 0 bases, with 15 bases remaining between them. The CDR3 protein is CASSYSAPGFISGANVLTF. In DNA, the CDR3 is TGTGCCAGCAGTTACTCGGCTCCAGGGTTTATCTCTGGGGCCAACGTCCTGACTTTC.

The chain has TRBV7-2 and TRBJ2-3; possibly TRBD2 for D (5 bases). This CDR3 spans 13 amino acids. V was clipped by 3 bases and J by 5 bases, with 9 bases between them. CDR1 is SGHTA, CDR2 FQGNSA, per germline. CDR3 protein: CASSFGEKDTQYF. The CDR3 DNA is TGTGCCAGCAGCTTCGGGGAGAAAGATACGCAGTATTTT.

Worth noting for this clonotype: Given a much more abundant clone one base away, this may be a read error. The rearrangement uses TRBV28 and TRBJ2-3; unclear D gene. Trimming took 5 bases from V and 9 from J, leaving 12 bases between them. The CDR3 consists of 12 residues. CDR1 and CDR2 from the germline V gene are MDHEN and SYDVKM. The CDR3 nucleotides read TGTGCCAGCAGTAGTAACCTGAACACGCAGTATTTT. Translated, it gives CASSSNLNTQYF.

This clonotype was seen a handful of times. The chain joins TRBV4-3 to TRBJ1-4; D remains ambiguous. Trimming left V 4 bases short and J 10 bases short, with 10 bases between. Germline values: CDR1 LGHNA, CDR2 YSLEER. There are 12 residues in the CDR3. The CDR3 protein is CASSPAAGKLFF. The CDR3 region has the DNA TGCGCCAGCAGCCCAGCGGCAGGAAAACTGTTTTTT.

This clonotype has only a few counts. The chain employs TRBV2 and TRBJ1-5; no clear D gene. Per germline, CDR1 SNHLY and CDR2 FYNNEI. V lost 6 bases and J lost 6, with 9 bases in between. This CDR3 spans 12 amino acids. Here the CDR3 DNA reads TGTGCCAGCAGCGTACAGCGTCAGCCCCAGCATTTT. Encoded protein: CASSVQRQPQHF.

This clonotype was counted many times. The chain carries TRBV28 and TRBJ2-1, with D possibly TRBD1 on 5 matching bases. Germline CDR1 is MDHEN and CDR2 is SYDVKM. V lost 4 bases to trimming and J lost 7 bases, with 11 bases between them. CDR3 length: 13 amino acids. CDR3 residues: CASSSQGRNEQFF. CDR3 DNA: TGTGCCAGCAGTTCCCAGGGTCGTAATGAGCAGTTCTTC.

This clonotype showed up many times. The CDR3 sequence: CASSPRDGGTDTQYF. The CDR3 DNA follows: TGTGCCAGCAGCCCCCGGGACGGAGGCACAGATACGCAGTATTTT. The chain joins TRBV7-2 to TRBJ2-3; D possibly uses TRBD1 or TRBD2 (5 bases each). The CDR3 loop spans 15 amino acids. Trimming cost V 5 bases and J 1 base, with 13 bases left between them. CDR1 and CDR2 (germline): SGHTA, FQGNSA.

This sequence joins TRBV20-1 and TRBJ2-3; D is uncertain. This CDR3 spans 13 amino acids. Trimming left V 0 bases short and J 1 base short, with 5 bases between. Germline V gene sequence: CDR1 DFQATT, CDR2 SNEGSKA (reference sequence). CDR3 sequence: CSARDQRTDTQYF. The CDR3 DNA is TGCAGTGCTAGAGATCAACGCACAGATACGCAGTATTTT.

This clonotype was seen many times. The chain carries TRBV12-3 or TRBV12-4 and TRBJ1-5; D ambiguous. This CDR3 is built from 15 residues. V was clipped by 2 bases and J by 1 base, with 9 bases between them. In DNA, the CDR3 is TGTGCCAGCAGTTTAAAGGCAACCAGCAATCAGCCCCAGCATTTT. It encodes CASSLKATSNQPQHF.

This clonotype was recorded many times. The gene calls are TRBV20-1 and TRBJ1-2, with 7 nucleotides matching TRBD1. The V gene end was trimmed by 1 base and the J gene end by 8 bases; junction bases not matched to a gene: 13. This CDR3 comprises 15 residues. Germline assignment: CDR1 DFQATT and CDR2 SNEGSKA (reference sequence). CDR3 region: CSARVSIDRDGGYTF. In nucleotides, the CDR3 is TGCAGTGCTAGAGTTTCAATCGACAGGGATGGAGGCTACACCTTC.

Ten or more counts support this clonotype. This chain joins TRBV6-6 and TRBJ1-5, with TRBD1 as a possible D gene (5 bases). CDR3 length equals 14 residues. V lost 2 bases and J lost 5, with 10 bases in between. CDR1 is MNHNY and CDR2 is SVGAGI in the germline V gene (reference sequence). CDR3 loop: CASSYGQGHQPQHF. The CDR3 coding sequence is TGTGCCAGCAGTTACGGTCAGGGTCATCAGCCCCAGCATTTT.

The chain carries TRBV5-1 and TRBJ1-4; 8 bases agree with TRBD1. The CDR3 sequence is 17 residues long. J was trimmed by 4 bases and V by 1 base; bases with no gene match: 9. In germline, CDR1 is SGHRS, CDR2 YFSETQ. DNA of the CDR3: TGCGCCAGCAGCTTGCCGACCGGGACAGGCCTTAATGAAAAACTGTTTTTT. It specifies CASSLPTGTGLNEKLFF.

In DNA form, the CDR3 reads TGCGCCAGCAGCTTAGACAGGGGGCGAACAGATACGCAGTATTTT. Translation gives CASSLDRGRTDTQYF. J is TRBJ2-3 and V is TRBV5-1, with 10 bases matching TRBD1. The CDR3 extends over 15 amino acids. Germline values: CDR1 SGHRS, CDR2 YFSETQ. The V and J ends lost 2 bases and 3 bases, in that order; junction bases with no gene match: 3. The whole variable domain, remainder taken from reference TRBV5-1 and TRBJ2-3, is KAGVTQTPRYLIKTRGQQVTLSCSPISGHRSVSWYQQTPGQGLQFLFEYFSETQRNKGNFPGRFSGRQFSNSRSEMNVSTLELGDSALYLCASSLDRGRTDTQYFGPGTRLTVL.

On this clonotype: A much more abundant neighbour one base away suggests this may be a read error. This sequence joins TRBV25-1 and TRBJ2-7; 10 bases agree with TRBD1. CDR1 and CDR2 from the germline V gene are MGHDK and SYGVNS. CDR3 size: 14 residues. Trimming at V came to 10 bases and at J to 3 bases, leaving 9 bases not matched to a gene. This chain's CDR3 is CANKPGQGFYEQYF. DNA of the CDR3: TGTGCCAACAAGCCGGGACAGGGGTTCTACGAGCAGTACTTC.

Concerning this clonotype itself: Just one base apart from a much larger clone, this may be a read error. The rearrangement joins TRBV6-4 to TRBJ2-6, with D possibly TRBD1 on 6 matching bases. The CDR3 is 15 amino acids. V gave up 3 bases and J gave up 0 bases, with 6 bases separating them. Germline CDR1 and CDR2: MRHNA and SNTAGT. The CDR3 bases are TGTGCCAGCAGTGAGGACAGCTCTGGGGCCAACGTCCTGACTTTC. This translates into CASSEDSSGANVLTF.